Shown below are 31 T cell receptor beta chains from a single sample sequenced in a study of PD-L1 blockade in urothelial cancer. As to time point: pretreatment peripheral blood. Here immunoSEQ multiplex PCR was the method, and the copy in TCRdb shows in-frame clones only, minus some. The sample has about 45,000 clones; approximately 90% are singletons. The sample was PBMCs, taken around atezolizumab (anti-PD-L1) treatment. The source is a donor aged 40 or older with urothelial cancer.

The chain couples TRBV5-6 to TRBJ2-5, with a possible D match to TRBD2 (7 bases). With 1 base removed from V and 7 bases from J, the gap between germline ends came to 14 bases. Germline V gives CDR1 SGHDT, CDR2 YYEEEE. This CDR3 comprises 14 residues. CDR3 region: CASSLWGGRGTQYF. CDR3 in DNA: TGTGCCAGCAGCTTGTGGGGGGGGCGGGGGACCCAGTACTTC.

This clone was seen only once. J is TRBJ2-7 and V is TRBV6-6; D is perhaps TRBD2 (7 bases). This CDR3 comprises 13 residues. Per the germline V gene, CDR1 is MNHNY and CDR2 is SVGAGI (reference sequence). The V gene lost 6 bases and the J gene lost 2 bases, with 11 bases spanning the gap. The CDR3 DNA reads TGTGCCAGCAGGGCGGGGGCAACCTACGAGCAGTACTTC. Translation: CASRAGATYEQYF.

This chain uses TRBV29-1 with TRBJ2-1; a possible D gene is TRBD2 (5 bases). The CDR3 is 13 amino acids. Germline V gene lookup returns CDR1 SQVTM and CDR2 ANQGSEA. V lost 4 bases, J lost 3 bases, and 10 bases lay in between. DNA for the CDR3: TGCAGCGTTGCCCAGCGGATCTACAATGAGCAGTTCTTC. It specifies CSVAQRIYNEQFF.

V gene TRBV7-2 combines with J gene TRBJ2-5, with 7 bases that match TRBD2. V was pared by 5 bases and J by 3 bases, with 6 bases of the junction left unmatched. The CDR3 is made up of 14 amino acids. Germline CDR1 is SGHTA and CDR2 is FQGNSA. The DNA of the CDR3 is TGTGCCAGCAGCCCCAACAGCGGGAAAGAGACCCAGTACTTC. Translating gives CASSPNSGKETQYF.

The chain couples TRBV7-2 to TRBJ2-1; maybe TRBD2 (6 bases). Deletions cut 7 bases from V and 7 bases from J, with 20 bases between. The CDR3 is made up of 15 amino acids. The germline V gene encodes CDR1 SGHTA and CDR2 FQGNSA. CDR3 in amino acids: CASTPTRAGGNEQFF. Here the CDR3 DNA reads TGTGCCAGCACCCCGACCCGGGCTGGGGGGAATGAGCAGTTCTTC. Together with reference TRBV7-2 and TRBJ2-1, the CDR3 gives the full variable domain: GAGVSQSPSNKVTEKGKDVELRCDPISGHTALYWYRQSLGQGLEFLIYFQGNSAPDKSGLPSDRFSAERTGGSVSTLTIQRTQQEDSAVYLCASTPTRAGGNEQFFGPGTRLTVL.

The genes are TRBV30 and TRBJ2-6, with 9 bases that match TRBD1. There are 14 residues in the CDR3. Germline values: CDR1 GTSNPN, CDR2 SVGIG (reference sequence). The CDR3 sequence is CAGQGFSGANVLTF. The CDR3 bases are TGTGCGGGACAGGGCTTCTCTGGGGCCAACGTCCTGACTTTC.

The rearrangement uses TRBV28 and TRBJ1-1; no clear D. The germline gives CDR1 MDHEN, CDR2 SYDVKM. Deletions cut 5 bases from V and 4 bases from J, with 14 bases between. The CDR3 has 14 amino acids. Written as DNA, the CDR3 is TGTGCCAGCAGTCCCGCCGGGGTGGGCACTGAAGCTTTCTTT. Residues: CASSPAGVGTEAFF.

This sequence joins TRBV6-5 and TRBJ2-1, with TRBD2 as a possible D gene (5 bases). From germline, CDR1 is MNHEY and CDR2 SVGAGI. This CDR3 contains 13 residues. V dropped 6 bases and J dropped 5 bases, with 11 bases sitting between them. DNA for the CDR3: TGTGCCAGCAGGGCCACGGGGAACAATGAGCAGTTCTTC. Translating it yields CASRATGNNEQFF.

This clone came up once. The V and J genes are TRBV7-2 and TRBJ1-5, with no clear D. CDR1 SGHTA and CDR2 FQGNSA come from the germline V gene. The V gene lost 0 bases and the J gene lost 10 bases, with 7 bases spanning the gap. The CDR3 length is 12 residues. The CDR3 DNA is TGTGCCAGCAGCTTAGCCCCGGGTCCCCAGCATTTT. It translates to CASSLAPGPQHF. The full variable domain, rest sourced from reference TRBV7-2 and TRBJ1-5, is GAGVSQSPSNKVTEKGKDVELRCDPISGHTALYWYRQSLGQGLEFLIYFQGNSAPDKSGLPSDRFSAERTGGSVSTLTIQRTQQEDSAVYLCASSLAPGPQHFGDGTRLSIL.

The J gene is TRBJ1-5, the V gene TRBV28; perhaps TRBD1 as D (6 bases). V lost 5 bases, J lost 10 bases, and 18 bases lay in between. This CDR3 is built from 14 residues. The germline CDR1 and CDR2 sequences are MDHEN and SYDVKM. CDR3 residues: CASSPRTAHKPQHF. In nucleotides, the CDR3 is TGTGCCAGCAGTCCCCGGACAGCCCACAAACCCCAGCATTTT.

The CDR3 DNA is TGTGCCAGCAGCTTAGCCCCCCAGGGGTATGGCTACACCTTC. It encodes CASSLAPQGYGYTF. The V and J genes are TRBV7-2 and TRBJ1-2; TRBD1 is a possible D gene (6 bases). The germline V gene has CDR1 SGHTA and CDR2 FQGNSA. Trimming took off 0 bases at V and 5 bases at J, with 10 bases between the two ends. The CDR3 loop spans 14 amino acids.

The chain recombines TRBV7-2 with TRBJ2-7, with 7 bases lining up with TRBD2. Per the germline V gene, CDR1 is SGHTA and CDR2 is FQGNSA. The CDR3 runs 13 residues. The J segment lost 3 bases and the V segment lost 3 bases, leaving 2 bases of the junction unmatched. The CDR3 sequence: CASSLGGDYEQYF. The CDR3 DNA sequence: TGTGCCAGCAGCTTGGGGGGGGACTACGAGCAGTACTTC.

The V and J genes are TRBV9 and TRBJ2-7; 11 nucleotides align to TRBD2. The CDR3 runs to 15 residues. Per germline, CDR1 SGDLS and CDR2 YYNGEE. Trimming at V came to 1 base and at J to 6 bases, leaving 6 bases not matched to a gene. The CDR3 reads CASSVTWLAGGEQYF. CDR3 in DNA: TGTGCCAGCAGCGTAACTTGGCTAGCGGGAGGCGAGCAGTACTTC.

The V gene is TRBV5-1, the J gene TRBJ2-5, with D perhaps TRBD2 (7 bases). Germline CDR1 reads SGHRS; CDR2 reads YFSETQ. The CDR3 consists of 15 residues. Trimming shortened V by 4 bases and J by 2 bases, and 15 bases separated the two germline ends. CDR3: CASSRGLAVQETQYF. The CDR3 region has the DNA TGCGCCAGCAGCCGGGGGCTAGCGGTTCAAGAGACCCAGTACTTC.

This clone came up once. CDR3: CASSTPGSESTGELFF. The CDR3 coding sequence is TGTGCCAGTAGTACCCCGGGATCCGAGTCCACCGGGGAGCTGTTTTTT. This chain joins TRBV19 and TRBJ2-2, with D maybe TRBD2 (5 bases). The CDR3 sequence is 16 residues long. V was trimmed by 4 bases and J by 4 bases, leaving 16 bases between them. Germline-derived CDR1 and CDR2 are LNHDA and SQIVND (reference sequence). Full variable domain (rest looked up from reference TRBV19 and TRBJ2-2): DGGITQSPKYLFRKEGQNVTLSCEQNLNHDAMYWYRQDPGQGLRLIYYSQIVNDFQKGDIAEGYSVSREKKESFPLTVTSAQKNPTAFYLCASSTPGSESTGELFFGEGSRLTVL.

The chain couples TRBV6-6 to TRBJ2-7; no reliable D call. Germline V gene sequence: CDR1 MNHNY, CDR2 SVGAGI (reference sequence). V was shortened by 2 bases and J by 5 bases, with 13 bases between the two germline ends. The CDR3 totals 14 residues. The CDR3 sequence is CASSYPPLGNEQYF. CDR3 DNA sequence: TGTGCCAGCAGTTACCCCCCCCTGGGCAACGAGCAGTACTTC.

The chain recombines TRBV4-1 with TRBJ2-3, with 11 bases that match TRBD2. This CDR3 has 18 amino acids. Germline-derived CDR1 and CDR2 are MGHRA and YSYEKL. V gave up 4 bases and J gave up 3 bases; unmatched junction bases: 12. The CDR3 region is CASSPPAGRTSGTDTQYF. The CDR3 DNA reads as TGCGCCAGCAGCCCACCGGCGGGGCGGACTAGCGGGACAGATACGCAGTATTTT.

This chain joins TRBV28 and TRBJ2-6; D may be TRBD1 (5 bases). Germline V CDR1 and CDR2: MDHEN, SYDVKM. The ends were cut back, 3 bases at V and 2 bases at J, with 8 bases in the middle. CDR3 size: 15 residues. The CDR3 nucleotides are TGTGCCAGCAGTTTGGGGCAGGCTGGGGCCAACGTCCTGACTTTC. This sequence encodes CASSLGQAGANVLTF.

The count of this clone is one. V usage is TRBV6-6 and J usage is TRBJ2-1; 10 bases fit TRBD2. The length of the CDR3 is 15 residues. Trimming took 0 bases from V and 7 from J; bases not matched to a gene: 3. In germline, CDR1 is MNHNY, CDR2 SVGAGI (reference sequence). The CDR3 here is CASSYSAGGGNEQFF. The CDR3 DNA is TGTGCCAGCAGTTACTCAGCGGGAGGGGGGAATGAGCAGTTCTTC.

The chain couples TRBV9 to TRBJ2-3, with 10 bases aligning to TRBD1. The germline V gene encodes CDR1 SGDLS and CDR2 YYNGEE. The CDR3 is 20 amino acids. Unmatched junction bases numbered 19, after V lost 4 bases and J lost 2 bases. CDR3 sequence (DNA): TGTGCCAGCAGCCCCCGGGACAGGGGAAGAGGAGAGGAGTTCACAGATACGCAGTATTTT. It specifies CASSPRDRGRGEEFTDTQYF.

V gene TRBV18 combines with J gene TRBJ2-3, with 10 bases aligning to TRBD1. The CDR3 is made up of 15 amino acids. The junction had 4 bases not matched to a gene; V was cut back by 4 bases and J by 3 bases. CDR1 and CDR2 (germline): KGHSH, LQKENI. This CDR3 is CASSQRTGGTDTQYF. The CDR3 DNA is TGTGCCAGCTCACAACGGACAGGGGGGACAGATACGCAGTATTTT.

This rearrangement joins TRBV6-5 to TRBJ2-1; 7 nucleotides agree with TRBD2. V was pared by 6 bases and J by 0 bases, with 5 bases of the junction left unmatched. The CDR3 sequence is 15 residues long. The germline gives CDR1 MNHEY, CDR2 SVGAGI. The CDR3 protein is CASSPGLTSYNEQFF. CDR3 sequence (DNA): TGTGCCAGCAGCCCGGGACTAACCTCCTACAATGAGCAGTTCTTC.

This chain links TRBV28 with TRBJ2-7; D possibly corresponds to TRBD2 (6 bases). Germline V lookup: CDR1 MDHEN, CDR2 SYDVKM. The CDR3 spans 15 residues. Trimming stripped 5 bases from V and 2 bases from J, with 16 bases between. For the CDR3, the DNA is TGTGCCAGCAGTCCCGTATCCCCGGGAGCCTACGAGCAGTACTTC. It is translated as CASSPVSPGAYEQYF.

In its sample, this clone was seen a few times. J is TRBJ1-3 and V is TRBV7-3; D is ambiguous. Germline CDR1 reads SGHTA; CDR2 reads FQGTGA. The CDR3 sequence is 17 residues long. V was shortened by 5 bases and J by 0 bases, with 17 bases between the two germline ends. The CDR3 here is CASSRAPDYDSGNTIYF. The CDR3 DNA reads TGTGCCAGCAGCCGCGCACCAGACTACGACTCTGGAAACACCATATATTTT.

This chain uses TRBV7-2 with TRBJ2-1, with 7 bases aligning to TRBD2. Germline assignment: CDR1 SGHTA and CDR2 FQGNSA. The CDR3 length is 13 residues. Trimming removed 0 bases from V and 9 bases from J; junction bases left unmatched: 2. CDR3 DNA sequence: TGTGCCAGCAGCTTAGCGACGGGAGGTGAGCAGTTCTTC. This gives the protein CASSLATGGEQFF.

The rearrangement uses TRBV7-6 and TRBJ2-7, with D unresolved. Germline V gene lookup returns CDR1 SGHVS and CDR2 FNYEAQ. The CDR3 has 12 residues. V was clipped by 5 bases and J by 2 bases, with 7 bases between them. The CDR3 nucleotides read TGTGCCAGCAGCCCCGGTGCCTACGAGCAGTACTTC. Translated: CASSPGAYEQYF. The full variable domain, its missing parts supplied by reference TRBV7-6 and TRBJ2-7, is GAGVSQSPRYKVTKRGQDVALRCDPISGHVSLYWYRQALGQGPEFLTYFNYEAQQDKSGLPNDRFSAERPEGSISTLTIQRTEQRDSAMYRCASSPGAYEQYFGPGTRLTVT.

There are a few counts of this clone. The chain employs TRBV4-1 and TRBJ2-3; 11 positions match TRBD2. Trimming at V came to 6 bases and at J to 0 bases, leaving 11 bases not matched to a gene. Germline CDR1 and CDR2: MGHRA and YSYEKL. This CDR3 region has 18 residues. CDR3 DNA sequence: TGCGCCAGCAGAACACACCCCGGACTAGCGGGCAGCACAGATACGCAGTATTTT. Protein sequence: CASRTHPGLAGSTDTQYF.

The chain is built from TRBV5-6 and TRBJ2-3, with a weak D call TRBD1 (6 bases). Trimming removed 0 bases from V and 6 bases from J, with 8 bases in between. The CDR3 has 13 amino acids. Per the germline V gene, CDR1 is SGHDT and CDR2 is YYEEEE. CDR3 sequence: CASSLGGLDTQYF. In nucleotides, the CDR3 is TGTGCCAGCAGCTTGGGGGGGCTGGATACGCAGTATTTT.

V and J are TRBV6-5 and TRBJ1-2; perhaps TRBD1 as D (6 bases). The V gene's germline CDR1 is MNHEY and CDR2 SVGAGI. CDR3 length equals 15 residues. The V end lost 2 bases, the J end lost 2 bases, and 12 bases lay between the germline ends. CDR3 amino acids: CASSYTQGTNYGYTF. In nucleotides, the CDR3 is TGTGCCAGCAGTTACACCCAGGGGACCAACTATGGCTACACCTTC.

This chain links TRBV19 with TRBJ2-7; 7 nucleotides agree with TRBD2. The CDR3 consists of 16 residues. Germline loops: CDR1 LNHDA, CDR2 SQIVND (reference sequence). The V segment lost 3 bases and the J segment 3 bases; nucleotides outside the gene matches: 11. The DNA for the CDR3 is TGTGCCAGTAGTATTAACCCCGCTAGCGGATTCTACGAGCAGTACTTC. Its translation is CASSINPASGFYEQYF.

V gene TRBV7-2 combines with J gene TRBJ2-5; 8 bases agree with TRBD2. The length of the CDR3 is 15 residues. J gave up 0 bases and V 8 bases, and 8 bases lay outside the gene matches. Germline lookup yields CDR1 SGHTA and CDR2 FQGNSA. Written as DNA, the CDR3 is TGTGCCAGCGAGGGGTTAGCGGGACACCAAGAGACCCAGTACTTC. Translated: CASEGLAGHQETQYF.